This T cell receptor (beta chain) was observed in a study of blood T cell repertoires in COVID-19. On the study more broadly: There were acute and convalescent COVID-19 samples, and they came from the United States, Italy and Spain.

The protocol was immunoSEQ multiplex PCR, while the TCRdb copy is restricted to in-frame clones and leaves out a portion. The sample consists of 300,000 to 500,000 clones, around 90% of them appearing once. This clone came up many times. Sequences were obtained from PBMCs or T cells enriched from blood (not recorded which). The source of this sequence is a woman between 35 and 50 years old with acute COVID-19.

The chain's CDR3 is CASSDFGQEQFF. CDR3 nucleotides: TGTGCCAGCAGTGATTTTGGGCAAGAGCAGTTCTTC. The chain employs TRBV2 and TRBJ2-1; D remains ambiguous. V lost 3 bases to trimming and J lost 10 bases, with 10 bases between them. Germline V gives CDR1 SNHLY, CDR2 FYNNEI. The CDR3 runs to 12 residues.